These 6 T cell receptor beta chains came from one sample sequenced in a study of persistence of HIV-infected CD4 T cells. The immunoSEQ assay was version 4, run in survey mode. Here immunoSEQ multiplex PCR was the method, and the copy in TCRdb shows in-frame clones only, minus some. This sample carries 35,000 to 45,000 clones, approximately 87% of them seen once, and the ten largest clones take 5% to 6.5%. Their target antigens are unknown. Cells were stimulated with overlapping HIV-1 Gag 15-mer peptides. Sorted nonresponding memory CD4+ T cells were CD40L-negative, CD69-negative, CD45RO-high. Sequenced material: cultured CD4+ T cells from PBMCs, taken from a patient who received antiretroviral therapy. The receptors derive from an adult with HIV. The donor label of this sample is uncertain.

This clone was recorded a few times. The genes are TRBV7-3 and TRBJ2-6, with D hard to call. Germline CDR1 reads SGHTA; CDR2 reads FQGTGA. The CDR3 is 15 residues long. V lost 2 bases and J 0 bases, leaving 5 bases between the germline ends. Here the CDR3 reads CASSLRPSGANVLTF. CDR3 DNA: TGTGCCAGCAGCTTACGTCCCTCTGGGGCCAACGTCCTGACTTTC.

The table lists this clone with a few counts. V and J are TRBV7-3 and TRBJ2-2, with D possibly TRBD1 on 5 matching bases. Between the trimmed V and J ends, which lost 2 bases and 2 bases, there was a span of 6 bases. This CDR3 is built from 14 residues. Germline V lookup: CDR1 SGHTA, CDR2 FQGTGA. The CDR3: CASSLGANTGELFF. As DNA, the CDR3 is TGTGCCAGCAGCTTAGGGGCAAACACCGGGGAGCTGTTTTTT.

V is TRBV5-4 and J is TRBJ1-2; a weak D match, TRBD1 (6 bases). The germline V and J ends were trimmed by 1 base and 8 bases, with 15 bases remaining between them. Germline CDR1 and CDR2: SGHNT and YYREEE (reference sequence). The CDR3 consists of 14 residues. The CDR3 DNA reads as TGTGCCAGCAGCTTGTGGTCAGGGGAGAACGGCTACACCTTC. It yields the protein CASSLWSGENGYTF.

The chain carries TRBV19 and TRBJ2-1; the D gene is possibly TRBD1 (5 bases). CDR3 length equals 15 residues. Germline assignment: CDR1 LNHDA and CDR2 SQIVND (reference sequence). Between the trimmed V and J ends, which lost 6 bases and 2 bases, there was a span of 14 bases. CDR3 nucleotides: TGTGCCAGTAGAACAGGAATCCAGCCCTACAATGAGCAGTTCTTC. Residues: CASRTGIQPYNEQFF.

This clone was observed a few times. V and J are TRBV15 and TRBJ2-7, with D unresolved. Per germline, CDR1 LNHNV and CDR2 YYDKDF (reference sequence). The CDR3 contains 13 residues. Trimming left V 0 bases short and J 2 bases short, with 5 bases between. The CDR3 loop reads CATSRDTPYEQYF. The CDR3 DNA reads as TGTGCCACCAGCAGAGATACTCCCTACGAGCAGTACTTC.

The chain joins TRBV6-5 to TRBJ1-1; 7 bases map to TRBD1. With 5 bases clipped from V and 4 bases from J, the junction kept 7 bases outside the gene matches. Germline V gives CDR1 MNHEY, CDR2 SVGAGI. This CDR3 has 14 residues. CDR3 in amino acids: CASSTTGTGTEAFF. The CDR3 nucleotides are TGTGCCAGCAGTACGACAGGGACGGGCACTGAAGCTTTCTTT.